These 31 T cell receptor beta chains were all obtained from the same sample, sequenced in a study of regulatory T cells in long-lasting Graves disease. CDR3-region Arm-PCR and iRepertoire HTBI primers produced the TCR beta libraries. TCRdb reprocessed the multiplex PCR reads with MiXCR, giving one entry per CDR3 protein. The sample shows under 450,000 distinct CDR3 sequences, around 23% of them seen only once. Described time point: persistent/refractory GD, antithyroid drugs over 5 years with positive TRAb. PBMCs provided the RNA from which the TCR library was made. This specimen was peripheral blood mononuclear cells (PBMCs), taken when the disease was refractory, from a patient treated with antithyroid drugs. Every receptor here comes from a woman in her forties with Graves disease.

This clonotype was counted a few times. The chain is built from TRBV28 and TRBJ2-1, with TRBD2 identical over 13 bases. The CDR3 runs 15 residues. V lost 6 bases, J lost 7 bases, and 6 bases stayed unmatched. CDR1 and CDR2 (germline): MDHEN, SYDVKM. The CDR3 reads CASRLAGGPLNEQFF. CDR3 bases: TGTGCCAGCAGACTAGCGGGAGGGCCGTTAAATGAGCAGTTCTTC.

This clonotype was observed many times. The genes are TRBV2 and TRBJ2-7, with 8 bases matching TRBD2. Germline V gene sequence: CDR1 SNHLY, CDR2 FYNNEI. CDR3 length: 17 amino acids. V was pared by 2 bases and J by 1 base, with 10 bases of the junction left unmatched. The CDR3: CASSEPRTSGSSYEQYF. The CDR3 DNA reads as TGTGCCAGCAGTGAACCCCGCACCAGCGGGAGTTCCTACGAGCAGTACTTC. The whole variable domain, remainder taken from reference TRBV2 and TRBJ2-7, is EPEVTQTPSHQVTQMGQEVILRCVPISNHLYFYWYRQILGQKVEFLVSFYNNEISEKSEIFDDQFSVERPDGSNFTLKIRSTKLEDSAMYFCASSEPRTSGSSYEQYFGPGTRLTVT.

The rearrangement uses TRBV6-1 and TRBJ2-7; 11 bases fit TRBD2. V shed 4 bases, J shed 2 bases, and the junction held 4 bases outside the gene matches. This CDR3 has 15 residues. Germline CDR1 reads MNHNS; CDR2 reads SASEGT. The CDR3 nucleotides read TGTGCCAGCAGTGTTCCGGGACTAGCGGCCTACGAGCAGTACTTC. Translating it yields CASSVPGLAAYEQYF.

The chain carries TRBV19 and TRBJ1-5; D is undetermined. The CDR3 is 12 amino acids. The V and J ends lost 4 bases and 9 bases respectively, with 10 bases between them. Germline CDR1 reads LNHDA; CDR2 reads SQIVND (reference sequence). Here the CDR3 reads CASSTQNAPQHF. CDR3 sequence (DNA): TGTGCCAGTAGTACCCAGAATGCGCCCCAGCATTTT.

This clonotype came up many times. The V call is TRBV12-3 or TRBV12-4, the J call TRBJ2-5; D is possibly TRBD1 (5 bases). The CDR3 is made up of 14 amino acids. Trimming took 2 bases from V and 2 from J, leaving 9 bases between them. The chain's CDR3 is CASSLRGKQETQYF. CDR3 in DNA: TGTGCCAGCAGTTTAAGGGGAAAACAAGAGACCCAGTACTTC.

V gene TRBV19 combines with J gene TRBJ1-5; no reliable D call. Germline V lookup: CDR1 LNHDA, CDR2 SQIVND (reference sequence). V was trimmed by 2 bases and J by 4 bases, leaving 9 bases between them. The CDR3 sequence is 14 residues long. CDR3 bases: TGTGCCAGTAGTATATTCTGGGGTAATCAGCCCCAGCATTTT. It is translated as CASSIFWGNQPQHF.

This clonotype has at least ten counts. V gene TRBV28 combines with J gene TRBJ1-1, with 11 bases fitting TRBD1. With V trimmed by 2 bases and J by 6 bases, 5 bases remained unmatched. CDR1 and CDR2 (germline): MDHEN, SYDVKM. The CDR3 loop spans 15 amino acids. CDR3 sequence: CASSLLGQGVAEAFF. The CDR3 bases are TGTGCCAGCAGTTTACTGGGACAGGGGGTGGCTGAAGCTTTCTTT. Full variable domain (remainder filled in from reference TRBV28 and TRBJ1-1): DVKVTQSSRYLVKRTGEKVFLECVQDMDHENMFWYRQDPGLGLRLIYFSYDVKMKEKGDIPEGYSVSREKKERFSLILESASTNQTSMYLCASSLLGQGVAEAFFGQGTRLTVV.

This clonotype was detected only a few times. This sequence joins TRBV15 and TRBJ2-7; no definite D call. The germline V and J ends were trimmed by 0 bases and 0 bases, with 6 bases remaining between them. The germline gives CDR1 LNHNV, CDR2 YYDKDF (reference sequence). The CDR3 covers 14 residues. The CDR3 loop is CATSRDDTSYEQYF. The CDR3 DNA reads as TGTGCCACCAGCAGAGACGACACCTCCTACGAGCAGTACTTC.

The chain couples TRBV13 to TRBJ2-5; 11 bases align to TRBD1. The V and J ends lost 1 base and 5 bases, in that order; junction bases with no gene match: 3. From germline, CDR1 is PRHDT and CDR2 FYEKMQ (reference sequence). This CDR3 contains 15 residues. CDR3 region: CASSLVGQGAETQYF. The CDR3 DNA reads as TGTGCCAGCAGCTTAGTAGGACAGGGGGCCGAGACCCAGTACTTC.

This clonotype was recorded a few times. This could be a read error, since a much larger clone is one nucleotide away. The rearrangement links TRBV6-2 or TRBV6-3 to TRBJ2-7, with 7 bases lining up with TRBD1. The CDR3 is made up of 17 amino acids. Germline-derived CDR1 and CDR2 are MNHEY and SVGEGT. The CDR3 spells CASNYAYTGVLSYEQYF. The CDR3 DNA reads TGTGCCAGCAATTACGCATATACAGGGGTACTCTCCTACGAGCAGTACTTC.

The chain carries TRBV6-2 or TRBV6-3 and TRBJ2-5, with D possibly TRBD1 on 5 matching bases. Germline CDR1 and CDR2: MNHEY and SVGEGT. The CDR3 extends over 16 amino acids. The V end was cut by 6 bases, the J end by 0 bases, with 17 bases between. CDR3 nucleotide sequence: TGTGCCAGCAGCAGGGTAGAATCACAGTACCAAGAGACCCAGTACTTC. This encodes CASSRVESQYQETQYF.

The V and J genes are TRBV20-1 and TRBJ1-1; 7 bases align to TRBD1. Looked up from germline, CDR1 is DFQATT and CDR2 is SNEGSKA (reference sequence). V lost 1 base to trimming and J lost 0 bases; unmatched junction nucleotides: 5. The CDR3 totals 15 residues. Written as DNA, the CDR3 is TGCAGTGCTAGAGCGGGGGGACAGTTGAACACTGAAGCTTTCTTT. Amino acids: CSARAGGQLNTEAFF.

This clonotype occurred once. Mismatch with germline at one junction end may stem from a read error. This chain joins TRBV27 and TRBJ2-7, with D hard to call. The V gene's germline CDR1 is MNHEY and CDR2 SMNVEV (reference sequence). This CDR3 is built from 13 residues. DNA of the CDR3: TGTGCCGGCAGTTTAATCCCAGCATACGAGCAGTACTTC. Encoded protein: CAGSLIPAYEQYF.

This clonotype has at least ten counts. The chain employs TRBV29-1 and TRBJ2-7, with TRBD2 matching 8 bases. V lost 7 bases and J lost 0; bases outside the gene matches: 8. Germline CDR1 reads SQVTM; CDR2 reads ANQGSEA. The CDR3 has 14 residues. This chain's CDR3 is CSAHISGSSYEQYF. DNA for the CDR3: TGCAGCGCCCACATCAGCGGGAGCTCCTACGAGCAGTACTTC.

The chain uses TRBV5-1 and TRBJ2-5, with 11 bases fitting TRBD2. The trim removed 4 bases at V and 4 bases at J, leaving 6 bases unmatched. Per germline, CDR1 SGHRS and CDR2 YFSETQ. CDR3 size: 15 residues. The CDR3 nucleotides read TGCGCCAGCAGCCCCCGGACTAGCGGGTTAGAGACCCAGTACTTC. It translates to CASSPRTSGLETQYF.

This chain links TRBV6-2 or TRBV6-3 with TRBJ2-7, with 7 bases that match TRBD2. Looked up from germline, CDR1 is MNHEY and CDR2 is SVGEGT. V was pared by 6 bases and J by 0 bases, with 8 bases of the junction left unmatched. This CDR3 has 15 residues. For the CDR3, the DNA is TGTGCCAGCAGGAATAGCGGGCAGGGCTCCTACGAGCAGTACTTC. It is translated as CASRNSGQGSYEQYF.

CDR3 sequence reads: CASSPSYGTDTQYF. The CDR3 coding sequence is TGTGCCAGCAGCCCTTCTTACGGCACAGATACGCAGTATTTT. The chain joins TRBV3-1 to TRBJ2-3, with unresolved D. Germline V gene sequence: CDR1 LGHDT, CDR2 YNNKEL (reference sequence). V lost 4 bases and J 1 base, leaving 9 bases between the germline ends. There are 14 residues in the CDR3.

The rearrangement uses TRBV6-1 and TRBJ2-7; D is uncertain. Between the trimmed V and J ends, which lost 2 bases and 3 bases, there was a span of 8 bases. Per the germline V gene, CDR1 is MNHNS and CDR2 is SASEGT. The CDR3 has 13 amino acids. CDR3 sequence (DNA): TGTGCCAGCAGTGAATGGATCCGCTACGAGCAGTACTTC. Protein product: CASSEWIRYEQYF.

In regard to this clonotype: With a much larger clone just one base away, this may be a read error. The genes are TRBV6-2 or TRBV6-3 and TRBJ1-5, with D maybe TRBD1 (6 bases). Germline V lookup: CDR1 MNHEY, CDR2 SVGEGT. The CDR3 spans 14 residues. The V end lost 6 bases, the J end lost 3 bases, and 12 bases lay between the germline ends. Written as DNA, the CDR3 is TGTGCCAGCAGGGACAGTTTCAACAATCAGCCCCAGCATTTT. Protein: CASRDSFNNQPQHF.

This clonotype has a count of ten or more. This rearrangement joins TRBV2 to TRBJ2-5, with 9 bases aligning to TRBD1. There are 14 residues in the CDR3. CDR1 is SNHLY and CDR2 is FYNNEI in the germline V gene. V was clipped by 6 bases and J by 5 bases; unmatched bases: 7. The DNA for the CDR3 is TGTGCCAGCAGCTCTGACAGGGGGGGGGAGACCCAGTACTTC. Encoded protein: CASSSDRGGETQYF.

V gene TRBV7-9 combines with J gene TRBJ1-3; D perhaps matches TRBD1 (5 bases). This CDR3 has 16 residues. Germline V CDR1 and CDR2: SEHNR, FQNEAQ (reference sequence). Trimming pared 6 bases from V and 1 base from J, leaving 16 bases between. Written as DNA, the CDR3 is TGTGCCAGCAGGGAAGGAGTCTGGGGGTCTGGAAACACCATATATTTT. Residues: CASREGVWGSGNTIYF.

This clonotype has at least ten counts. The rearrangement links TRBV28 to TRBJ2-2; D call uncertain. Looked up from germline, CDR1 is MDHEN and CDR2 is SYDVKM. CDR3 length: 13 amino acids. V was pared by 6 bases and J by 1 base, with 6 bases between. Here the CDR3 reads CASSTLNTGELFF. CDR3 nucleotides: TGTGCCAGCAGCACACTGAACACCGGGGAGCTGTTTTTT.

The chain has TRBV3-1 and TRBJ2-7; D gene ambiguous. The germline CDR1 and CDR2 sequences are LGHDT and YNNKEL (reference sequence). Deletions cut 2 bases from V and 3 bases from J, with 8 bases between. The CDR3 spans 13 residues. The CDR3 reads CASSQSGDYEQYF. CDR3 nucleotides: TGTGCCAGCAGCCAATCAGGAGACTACGAGCAGTACTTC.

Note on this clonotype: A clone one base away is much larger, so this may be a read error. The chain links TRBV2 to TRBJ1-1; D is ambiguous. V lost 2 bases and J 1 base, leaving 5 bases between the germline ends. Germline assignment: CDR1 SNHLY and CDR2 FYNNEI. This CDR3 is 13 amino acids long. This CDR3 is CASSERWNTEAFF. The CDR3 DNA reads TGTGCCAGCAGTGAAAGGTGGAACACTGAAGCTTTCTTT.

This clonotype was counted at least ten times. The CDR3 loop is CASSLTVYSNQPQHF. In DNA, the CDR3 is TGTGCCAGCAGTTTAACAGTTTATAGCAATCAGCCCCAGCATTTT. The chain is built from TRBV28 and TRBJ1-5; D gene uncertain. This CDR3 comprises 15 residues. Germline CDR1 is MDHEN and CDR2 is SYDVKM. V dropped 2 bases and J dropped 0 bases, with 8 bases sitting between them.

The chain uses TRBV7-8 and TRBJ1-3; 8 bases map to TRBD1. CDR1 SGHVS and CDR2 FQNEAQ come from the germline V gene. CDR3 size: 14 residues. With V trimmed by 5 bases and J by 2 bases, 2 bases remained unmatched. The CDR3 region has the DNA TGTGCCAGCAGCCAACAGGGGGCTGGAAACACCATATATTTT. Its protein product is CASSQQGAGNTIYF.

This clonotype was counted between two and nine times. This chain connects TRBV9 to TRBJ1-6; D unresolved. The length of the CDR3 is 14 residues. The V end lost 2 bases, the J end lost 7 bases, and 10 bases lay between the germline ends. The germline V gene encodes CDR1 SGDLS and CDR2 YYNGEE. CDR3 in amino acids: CASSVLATNSPLHF. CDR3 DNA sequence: TGTGCCAGCAGCGTGCTTGCGACGAATTCACCCCTCCACTTT.

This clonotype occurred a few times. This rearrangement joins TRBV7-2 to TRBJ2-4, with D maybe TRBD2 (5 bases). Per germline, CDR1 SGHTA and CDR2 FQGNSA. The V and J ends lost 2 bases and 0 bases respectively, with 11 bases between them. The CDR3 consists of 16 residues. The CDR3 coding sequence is TGTGCCAGCAGCTTAAATCCAGCGGTAGCCAAAAACATTCAGTACTTC. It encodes CASSLNPAVAKNIQYF.

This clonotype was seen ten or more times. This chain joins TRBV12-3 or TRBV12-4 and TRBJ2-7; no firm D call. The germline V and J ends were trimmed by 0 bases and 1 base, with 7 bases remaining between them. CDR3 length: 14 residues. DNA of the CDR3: TGTGCCAGCAGTTTAGCCCGTTATTCCTACGAGCAGTACTTC. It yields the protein CASSLARYSYEQYF.

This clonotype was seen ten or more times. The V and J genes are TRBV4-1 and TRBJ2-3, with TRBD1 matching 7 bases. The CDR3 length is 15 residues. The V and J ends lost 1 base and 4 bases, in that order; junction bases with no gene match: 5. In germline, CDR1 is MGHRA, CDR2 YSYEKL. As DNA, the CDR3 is TGCGCCAGCAGCCAAGCGTCCGGGACAGCAGATACGCAGTATTTT. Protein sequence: CASSQASGTADTQYF.

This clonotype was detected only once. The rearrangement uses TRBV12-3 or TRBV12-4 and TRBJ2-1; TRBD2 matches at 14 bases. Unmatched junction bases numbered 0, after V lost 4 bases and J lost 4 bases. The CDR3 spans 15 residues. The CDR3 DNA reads TGTGCCAGCAGTTGGACTAGCGGGGGGTACAATGAGCAGTTCTTC. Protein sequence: CASSWTSGGYNEQFF.